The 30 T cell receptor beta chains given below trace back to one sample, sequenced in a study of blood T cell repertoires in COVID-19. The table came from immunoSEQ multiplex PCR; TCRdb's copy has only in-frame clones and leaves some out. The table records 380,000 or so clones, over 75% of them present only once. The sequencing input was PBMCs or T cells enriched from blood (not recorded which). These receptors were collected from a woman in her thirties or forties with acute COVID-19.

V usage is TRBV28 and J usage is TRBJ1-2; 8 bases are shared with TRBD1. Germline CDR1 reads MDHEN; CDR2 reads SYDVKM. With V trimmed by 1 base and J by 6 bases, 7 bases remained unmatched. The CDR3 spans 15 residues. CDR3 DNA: TGTGCCAGCAGTTTATTCATGGCAGGGGGCAATGGCTACACCTTC. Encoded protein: CASSLFMAGGNGYTF.

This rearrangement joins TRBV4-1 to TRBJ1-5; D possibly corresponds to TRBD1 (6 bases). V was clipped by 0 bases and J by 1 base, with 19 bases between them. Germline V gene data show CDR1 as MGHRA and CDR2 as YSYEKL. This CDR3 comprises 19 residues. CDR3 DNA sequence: TGCGCCAGCAGCCAAGAACACGGGACATCCCCAATAAGCAATCAGCCCCAGCATTTT. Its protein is CASSQEHGTSPISNQPQHF.

The CDR3 protein is CASSKVREVYGYTF. In DNA, the CDR3 is TGTGCCAGCAGCAAAGTTCGGGAAGTCTATGGCTACACCTTC. V gene TRBV21-1 combines with J gene TRBJ1-2. TRBV21-1 is a known pseudogene. This CDR3 contains 14 residues.

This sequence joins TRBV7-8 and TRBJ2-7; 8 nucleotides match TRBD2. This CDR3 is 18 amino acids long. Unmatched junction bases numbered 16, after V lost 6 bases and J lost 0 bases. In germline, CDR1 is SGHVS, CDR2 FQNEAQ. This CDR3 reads CASSLGAATSGRSYEQYF. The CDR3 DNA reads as TGTGCCAGCAGTTTGGGGGCAGCCACTAGCGGCCGCTCCTACGAGCAGTACTTC.

The DNA for the CDR3 is TGCGCCAGCAGCCAAGAGGGCCGGCCGTTTTTT. Translating gives CASSQEGRPFF. V usage is TRBV4-1 and J usage is TRBJ1-4; D not certain. Germline V gene sequence: CDR1 MGHRA, CDR2 YSYEKL. This CDR3 has 11 residues. Trimming took 0 bases from V and 16 from J, leaving 9 bases between them.

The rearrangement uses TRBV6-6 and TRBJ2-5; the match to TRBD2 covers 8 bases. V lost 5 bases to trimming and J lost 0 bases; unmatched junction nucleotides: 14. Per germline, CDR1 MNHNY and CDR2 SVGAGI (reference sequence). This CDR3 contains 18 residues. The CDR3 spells CASSPLNGGAAYQETQYF. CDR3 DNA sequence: TGTGCCAGCAGTCCCCTTAACGGGGGGGCAGCTTACCAAGAGACCCAGTACTTC.

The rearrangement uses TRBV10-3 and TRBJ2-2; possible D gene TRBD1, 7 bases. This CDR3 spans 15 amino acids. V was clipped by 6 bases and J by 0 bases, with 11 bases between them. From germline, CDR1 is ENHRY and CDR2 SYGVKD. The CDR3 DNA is TGTGCCATCAGGGAGGGGGCCGCGAACACCGGGGAGCTGTTTTTT. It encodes CAIREGAANTGELFF.

This CDR3 reads CASSLQGLRAFF. For the CDR3, the DNA is TGTGCCAGCAGTTTACAGGGCCTTAGGGCTTTCTTT. The rearrangement uses TRBV28 and TRBJ1-1; D is perhaps TRBD1 (5 bases). CDR3 length: 12 amino acids. V lost 2 bases and J lost 11, with 12 bases in between. Germline lookup yields CDR1 MDHEN and CDR2 SYDVKM.

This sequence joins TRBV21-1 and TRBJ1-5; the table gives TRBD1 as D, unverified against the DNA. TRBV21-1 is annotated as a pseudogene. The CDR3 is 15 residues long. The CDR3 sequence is CATTEGRGGFQPQHF. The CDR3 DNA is TGTGCCACTACGGAAGGGAGAGGGGGCTTTCAGCCCCAGCATTTT.

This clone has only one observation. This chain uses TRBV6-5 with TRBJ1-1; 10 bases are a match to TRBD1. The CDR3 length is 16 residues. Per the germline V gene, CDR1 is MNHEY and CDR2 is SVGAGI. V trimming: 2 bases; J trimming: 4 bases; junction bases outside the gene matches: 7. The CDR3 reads CASSYPLTGGGTEAFF. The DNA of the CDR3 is TGTGCCAGCAGTTACCCCCTGACAGGGGGCGGCACTGAAGCTTTCTTT.

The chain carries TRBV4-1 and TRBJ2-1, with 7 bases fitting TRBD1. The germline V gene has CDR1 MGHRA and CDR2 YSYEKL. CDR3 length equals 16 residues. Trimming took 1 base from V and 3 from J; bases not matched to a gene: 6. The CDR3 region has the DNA TGCGCCAGCAGCCAAGCCCCGGGACAGATCTACAATGAGCAGTTCTTC. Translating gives CASSQAPGQIYNEQFF.

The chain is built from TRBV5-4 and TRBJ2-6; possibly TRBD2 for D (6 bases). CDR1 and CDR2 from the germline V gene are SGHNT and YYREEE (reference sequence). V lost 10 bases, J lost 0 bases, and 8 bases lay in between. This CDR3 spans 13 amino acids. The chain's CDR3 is CAGRSSGANVLTF. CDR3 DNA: TGTGCCGGGAGGAGCTCTGGGGCCAACGTCCTGACTTTC.

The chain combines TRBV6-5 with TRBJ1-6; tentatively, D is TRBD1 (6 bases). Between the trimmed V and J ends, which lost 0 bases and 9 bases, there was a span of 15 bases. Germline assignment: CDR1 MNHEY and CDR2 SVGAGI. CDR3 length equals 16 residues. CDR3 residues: CASSYSPGEKGSPLHF. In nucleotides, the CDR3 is TGTGCCAGCAGTTACTCCCCAGGGGAGAAGGGTTCACCCCTCCACTTT.

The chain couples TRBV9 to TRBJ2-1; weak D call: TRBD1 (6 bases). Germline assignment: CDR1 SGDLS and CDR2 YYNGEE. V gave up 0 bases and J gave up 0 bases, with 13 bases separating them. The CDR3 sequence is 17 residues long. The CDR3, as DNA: TGTGCCAGCAGCGTAGAAGAGTGGGGACACTCCTACAATGAGCAGTTCTTC. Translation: CASSVEEWGHSYNEQFF.

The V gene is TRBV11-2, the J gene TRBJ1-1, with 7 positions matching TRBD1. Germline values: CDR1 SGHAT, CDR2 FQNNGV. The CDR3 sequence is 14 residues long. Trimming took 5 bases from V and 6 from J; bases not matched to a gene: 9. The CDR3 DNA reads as TGTGCCAGCAGCGCGACAGGGCGGGACCCTGAAGCTTTCTTT. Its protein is CASSATGRDPEAFF.

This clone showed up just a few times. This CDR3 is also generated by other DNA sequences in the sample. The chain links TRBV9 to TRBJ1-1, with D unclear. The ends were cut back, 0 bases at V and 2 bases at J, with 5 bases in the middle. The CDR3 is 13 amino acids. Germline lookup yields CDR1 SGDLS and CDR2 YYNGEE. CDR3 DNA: TGTGCCAGCAGCGTAGGGAGAAACACTGAAGCTTTCTTT. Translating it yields CASSVGRNTEAFF.

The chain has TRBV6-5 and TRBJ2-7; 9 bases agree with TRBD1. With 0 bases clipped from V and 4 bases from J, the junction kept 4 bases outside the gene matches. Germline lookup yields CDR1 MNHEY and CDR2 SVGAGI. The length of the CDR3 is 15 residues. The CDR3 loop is CASSYSGTGLYEQYF. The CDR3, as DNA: TGTGCCAGCAGTTACTCTGGGACAGGGTTGTACGAGCAGTACTTC.

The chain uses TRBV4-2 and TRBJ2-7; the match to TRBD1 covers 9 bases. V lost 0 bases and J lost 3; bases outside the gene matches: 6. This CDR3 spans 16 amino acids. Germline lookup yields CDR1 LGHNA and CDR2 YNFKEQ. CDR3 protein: CASSQDRTGEVYEQYF. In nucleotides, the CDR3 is TGTGCCAGCAGCCAAGATCGGACAGGGGAGGTCTACGAGCAGTACTTC.

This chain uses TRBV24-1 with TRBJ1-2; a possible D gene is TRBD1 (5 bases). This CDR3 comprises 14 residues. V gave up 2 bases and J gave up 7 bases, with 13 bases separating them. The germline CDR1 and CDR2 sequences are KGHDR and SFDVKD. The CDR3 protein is CATSDSGNFGGYTF. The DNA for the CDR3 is TGTGCCACCAGTGATTCAGGGAACTTCGGTGGCTACACCTTC.

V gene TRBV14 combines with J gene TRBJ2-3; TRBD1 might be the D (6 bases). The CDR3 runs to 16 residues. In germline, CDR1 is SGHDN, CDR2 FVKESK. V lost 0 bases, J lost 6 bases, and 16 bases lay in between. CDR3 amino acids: CASSQDMLGAGDTQYF. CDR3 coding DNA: TGTGCCAGCAGCCAAGATATGTTGGGGGCCGGGGATACGCAGTATTTT. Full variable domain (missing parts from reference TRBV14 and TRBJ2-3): EAGVTQFPSHSVIEKGQTVTLRCDPISGHDNLYWYRRVMGKEIKFLLHFVKESKQDESGMPNNRFLAERTGGTYSTLKVQPAELEDSGVYFCASSQDMLGAGDTQYFGPGTRLTVL.

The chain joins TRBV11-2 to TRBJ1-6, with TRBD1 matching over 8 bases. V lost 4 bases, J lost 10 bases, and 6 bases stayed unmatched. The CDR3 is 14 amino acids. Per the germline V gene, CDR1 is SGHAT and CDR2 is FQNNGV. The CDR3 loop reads CASSSGTGGSPLHF. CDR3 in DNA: TGTGCCAGCAGCTCGGGGACAGGCGGGTCACCCCTCCACTTT.

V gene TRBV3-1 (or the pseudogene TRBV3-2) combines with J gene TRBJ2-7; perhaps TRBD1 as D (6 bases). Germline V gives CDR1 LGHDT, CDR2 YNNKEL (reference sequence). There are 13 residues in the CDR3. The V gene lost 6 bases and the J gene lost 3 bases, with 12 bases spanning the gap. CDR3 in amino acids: CASRGEGVYEQYF. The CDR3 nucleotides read TGTGCCAGCAGAGGAGAGGGGGTCTACGAGCAGTACTTC.

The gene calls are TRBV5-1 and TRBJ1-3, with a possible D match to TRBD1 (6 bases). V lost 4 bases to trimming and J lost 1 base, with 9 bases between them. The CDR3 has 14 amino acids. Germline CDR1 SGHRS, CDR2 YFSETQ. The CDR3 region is CASSVTGSGNTIYF. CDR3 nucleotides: TGCGCCAGCAGCGTGACAGGTTCTGGAAACACCATATATTTT.

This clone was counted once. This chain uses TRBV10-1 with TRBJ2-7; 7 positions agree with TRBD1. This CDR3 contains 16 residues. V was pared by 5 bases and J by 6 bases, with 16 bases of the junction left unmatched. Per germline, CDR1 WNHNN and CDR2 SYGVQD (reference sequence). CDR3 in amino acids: CASSTPPMTGMSEQYF. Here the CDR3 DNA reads TGCGCCAGCAGTACGCCCCCCATGACAGGGATGAGCGAGCAGTACTTC.

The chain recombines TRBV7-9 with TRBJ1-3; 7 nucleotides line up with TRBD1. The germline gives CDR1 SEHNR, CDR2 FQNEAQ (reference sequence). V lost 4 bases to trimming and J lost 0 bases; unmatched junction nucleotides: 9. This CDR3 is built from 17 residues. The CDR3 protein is CASSSPGQISSGNTIYF. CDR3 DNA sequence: TGTGCCAGCAGCTCACCGGGACAGATTTCCTCTGGAAACACCATATATTTT. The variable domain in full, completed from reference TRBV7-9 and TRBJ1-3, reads DTGVSQNPRHKITKRGQNVTFRCDPISEHNRLYWYRQTLGQGPEFLTYFQNEAQLEKSRLLSDRFSAERPKGSFSTLEIQRTEQGDSAMYLCASSSPGQISSGNTIYFGEGSWLTVV.

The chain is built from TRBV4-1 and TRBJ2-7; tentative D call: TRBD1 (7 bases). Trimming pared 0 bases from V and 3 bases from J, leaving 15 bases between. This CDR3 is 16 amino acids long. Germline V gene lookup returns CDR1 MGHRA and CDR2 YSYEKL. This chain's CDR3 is CASSQEEGAGNYEQYF. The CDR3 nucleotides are TGCGCCAGCAGCCAAGAAGAGGGGGCGGGAAACTACGAGCAGTACTTC.

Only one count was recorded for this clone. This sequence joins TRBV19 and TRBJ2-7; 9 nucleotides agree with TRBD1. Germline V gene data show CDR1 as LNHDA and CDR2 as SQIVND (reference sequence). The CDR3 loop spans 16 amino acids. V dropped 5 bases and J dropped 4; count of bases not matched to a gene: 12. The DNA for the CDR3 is TGTGCCAGTAGTCGAGGAAGGGGGACAGGGCTTTACGAGCAGTACTTC. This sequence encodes CASSRGRGTGLYEQYF.

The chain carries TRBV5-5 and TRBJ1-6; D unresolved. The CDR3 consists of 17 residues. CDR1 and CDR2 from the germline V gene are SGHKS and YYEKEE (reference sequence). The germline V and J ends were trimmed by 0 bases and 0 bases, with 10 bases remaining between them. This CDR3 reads CASSLAGESSYNSPLHF. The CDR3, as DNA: TGTGCCAGCAGCTTGGCCGGGGAGAGCTCCTATAATTCACCCCTCCACTTT.

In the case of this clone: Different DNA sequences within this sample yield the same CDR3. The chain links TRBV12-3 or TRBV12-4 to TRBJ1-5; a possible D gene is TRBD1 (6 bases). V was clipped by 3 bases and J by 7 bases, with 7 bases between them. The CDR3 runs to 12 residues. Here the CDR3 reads CASSFRGQPQHF. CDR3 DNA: TGTGCCAGCAGTTTCAGGGGACAGCCCCAGCATTTT.

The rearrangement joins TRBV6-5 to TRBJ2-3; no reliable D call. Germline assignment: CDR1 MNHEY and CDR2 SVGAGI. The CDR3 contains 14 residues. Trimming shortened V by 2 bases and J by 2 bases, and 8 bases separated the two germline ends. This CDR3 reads CASSYRGVTDTQYF. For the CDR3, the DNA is TGTGCCAGCAGTTACCGCGGAGTCACAGATACGCAGTATTTT.